This section outlines one T cell receptor beta chain sequence together with its context. This sample stems from a study of blood T cell repertoires in COVID-19. Across the study: Specimens from acute and convalescent COVID-19 originated in the United States, Italy and Spain. T cells, B-cell-depleted T cells, or PBMCs provided the cDNA or gDNA that served as material.

Authors' analysis steps: Reference gene primer amplification gave estimated nucleated cell counts. Generated by immunoSEQ multiplex PCR, the TCRdb table keeps only in-frame clones and is missing some. V, J and clone size were drawn from that table, and D and trimming were deduced from the DNA. The table lists 90,000 or so clones, roughly 89% of them singletons, with 5% to 6.5% in the top ten. This CDR3 region has 15 residues. Germline values: CDR1 SGHAT, CDR2 FQNNGV. The V end was cut by 0 bases, the J end by 2 bases, with 10 bases between. The gene calls are TRBV11-2 and TRBJ1-1; D is perhaps TRBD1 (5 bases). The specimen was peripheral blood. This clonotype was sampled from a woman aged 80 or over with active COVID-19. CDR3 bases: TGTGCCAGCAGCTTAGATCGGAGGGGAAACACTGAAGCTTTCTTT. Translated, it gives CASSLDRRGNTEAFF.